This T cell receptor (beta chain) was identified in a study of control samples from healthy donors and cancer patients. The ends were cut back, 6 bases at V and 5 bases at J, with 12 bases in the middle. The CDR3 contains 13 residues. From germline, CDR1 is SGHNT and CDR2 YENEEA. Data came from immunoSEQ multiplex PCR; TCRdb stores just in-frame clones and leaves some out. The table lists about 20,000 clones, roughly 84% of them singletons. The sample taken for sequencing was PBMCs. This TCR was sampled from a woman between 65 and 79 years old with colorectal cancer. This chain uses TRBV11-3 with TRBJ2-3; either TRBD1 or TRBD2 may fit D (5 bases each). CDR3 sequence reads: CASRLQGEDTQYF. CDR3 bases: TGTGCCAGCAGACTTCAGGGAGAAGATACGCAGTATTTT. Full variable domain (remainder filled in from reference TRBV11-3 and TRBJ2-3): EAGVVQSPRYKIIEKKQPVAFWCNPISGHNTLYWYLQNLGQGPELLIRYENEEAVDDSQLPKDRFSAERLKGVDSTLKIQPAELGDSAVYLCASRLQGEDTQYFGPGTRLTVL.